The present TCR beta chain was sequenced within a study of shared T cell receptors in the human thymus. Profiling relied on immunoSEQ multiplex PCR, and the TCRdb table lists in-frame clones only, not all of them. Of approximately 760,000 clones in the sample, around 85% were seen once. The CDR3 consists of 15 residues. With 6 bases removed from V and 0 bases from J, the gap between germline ends came to 12 bases. Germline V gene sequence: CDR1 MNHNS, CDR2 SASEGT. This same sample was also taken into another study, of human thymus T cells. That report notes: Donation was from healthy Finnish infants who were having corrective surgery that addressed congenital heart defects. Resections removed during corrective heart surgery provided the thymus tissue used. Unrelated individuals were reported by related research to share highly overlapping thymic repertoires.

Sequencing was performed on thymocytes. The sequence derives from a girl under three years old with a congenital heart defect. The chain employs TRBV6-1 and TRBJ1-5, with a possible D match to TRBD1 (5 bases). The CDR3 region has the DNA TGTGCCAGCAGGCCCAGGGATTATAGCAATCAGCCCCAGCATTTT. It yields the protein CASRPRDYSNQPQHF.